This paragraph reports one T cell receptor beta chain. This sample was included in a study of T cells in Graves' hyperthyroidism and ophthalmopathy. The CDR3 loop spans 13 amino acids. Germline loops: CDR1 SGHTA, CDR2 FQGTGA. V lost 10 bases and J lost 2; bases outside the gene matches: 3. Amplified TCR beta CDR3 regions derived from RNA transcripts. HTBI primers were the set used in a first-round RT-PCR of the TCR CDR3. Each CDR3 protein is one row after TCRdb ran MiXCR on the multiplex PCR reads. The sample lists some 740,000 distinct CDR3 sequences, approximately 14% occurring once. Sequenced sample: blood. This TCR came from a woman aged 18-30 years with Graves' hyperthyroidism. The chain is built from TRBV7-3 and TRBJ2-3; 10 bases match TRBD1. CDR3 amino acids: CATDRGNTDTQYF. CDR3 bases: TGTGCCACGGACAGGGGGAACACAGATACGCAGTATTTT.